This T cell receptor (beta chain) was captured by sequencing in a study of T-cell memory formation after mild COVID-19. Across the whole study: Clustering of TCRs was largely donor specific. Study observations and caveats: Proof of SARS-CoV-2 specificity was absent for the second-wave clones that crested on day 37. While clones contracting from day 15 to 85 were balanced between CD4 and CD8, later expanders leaned CD4+.

Regarding this clonotype: Its matching antigen is unknown.

CDR3 length: 15 residues. Germline CDR1 is SGHRS and CDR2 is YFSETQ. Trimming removed 0 bases at V and 4 bases at J, with 13 bases between. Barcoded TCR alpha and TCR beta cDNA libraries with UMIs came from 5'RACE using constant-segment primers. MiXCR, run by TCRdb on the 5' RACE reads, gives a single entry per CDR3 protein. The table has 450,000 or so distinct CDR3 sequences, around a quarter seen once. The J gene is TRBJ1-2, the V gene TRBV5-1, with no clear D. Sequencing used PBMCs or a T cell subset sorted from them (not recorded which). This clonotype was sampled from an adult woman who had mild COVID-19 (a few samples of this study predate the infection). Cell type and time point are not known. The CDR3 spells CASSLEAETRYGYTF. In nucleotides, the CDR3 is TGCGCCAGCAGCTTGGAGGCCGAAACGCGCTATGGCTACACCTTC.